This T cell receptor (beta chain) was captured by sequencing in a study of T-cell reconstitution after alpha-beta-depleted transplantation in children. Trimming at V came to 3 bases and at J to 6 bases, leaving 5 bases not matched to a gene. Per the germline V gene, CDR1 is SQVTM and CDR2 is ANQGSEA. The CDR3 is 14 amino acids. This clonotype was picked up a small number of times. Antigen unknown. As it was prepared, the TCRbeta library received unique molecular identifiers. TCRdb called the PCR reads again in MiXCR, with one record for every CDR3 protein. The table records approximately 1,000,000 distinct CDR3 sequences, 25% to 30% of them present only once. Findings and caveats of the study: The origin of alpha-beta T cells about two months after transplant was reportedly several hundred expanded graft clones. At the one-year point after transplant, T-cell counts and TCRbeta diversity were found to come mostly from T cells that had been newly produced.

The sequence came from a boy under two years old who had a stem cell transplant for SCID, so the T cells may come from the graft donor. The chain couples TRBV29-1 to TRBJ2-5, with TRBD1 matching over 12 bases. The input for sequencing was PBMCs, mostly from graft donor cells, taken 360 days after TCRalphabeta/CD19-depleted stem cell transplant. CDR3 DNA: TGCAGCGTTGATGGGACAGGGGGCTCGAAGACCCAGTACTTC. This sequence encodes CSVDGTGGSKTQYF.